This TCR delta chain was captured by sequencing in a study of γδ T cells in repeated Plasmodium falciparum infection (dated by TCRdb to about 2021). Describing the broader study: Malian children exposed to intense seasonal malaria transmission were enrolled in the natural-infection arm and compared with Australian children matched for age and gender. Four controlled human malaria infections were administered to a few malaria-naive U.S. adults over roughly 610 days by bites from P. falciparum NF54-infected Anopheles stephensi mosquitoes. Controlled-infection subjects were sampled at baseline, immediately before selected infections, and 21 days after each infection. Malian gammadelta TCR repertoires were analysed cross-sectionally during no-transmission periods and longitudinally across acute febrile malaria episodes. Using both natural infection in Mali and controlled human malaria infection, the study looked at the way repeated Plasmodium falciparum infection shapes the human gammadelta T cell repertoire. Broader findings and caveats from the paper: The controlled-infection cohort was small, limiting analysis of inter-individual variability in gammadelta T cell responses. Generalizability was limited because the Malian cohort came from a small rural village made up predominantly of one ethnic group. Vgamma9/Vdelta2+ TCR repertoires kept a highly stable polyclonal repertoire across time and infection, and many TCRgamma sequences overlapped between individuals. Compared with the repertoires of Australian children, the Vdelta2-negative gammadelta TCR repertoires of Malian children appeared more clonally expanded, less diverse and less shared. Waves of new clonotype selection in Vdelta2-negative, largely Vdelta1+, gammadelta TCR repertoires appeared to be driven by repeated controlled infections.

Vgamma9/Vdelta2+ and Vdelta2-negative gammadelta T cell populations were flow-sorted from peripheral blood mononuclear cells for bulk TCR repertoire analysis. This clone was counted only a few times. It has no known antigen specificity. A read error likely explains why the TCRdb protein, taken from a much larger clone, differs from this DNA's translation at residue 10; the protein shown is translated from the DNA. The junction shows trimming of 5 bases on V and 2 bases on J, plus 18 bases between the germline ends. The CDR3 runs 16 amino acids, cysteine and phenylalanine included. Of the read, only the CDR3 DNA is kept; its 48 bases are in frame from base 1. From the germline V gene, CDR1 is TSWWSYY and CDR2 is QGS. Libraries came from multiplex PCR. Sequencer: Illumina MiSeq. Every sorted gammadelta T cell sample had both its TCR gamma (TRG) and TCR delta (TRD) chains sequenced. Per the original workflow: Repertoire analyses included clonotype tree plots, accumulated frequency of the top 20 clonotypes, diversity index (DI) and D75 metrics. TCRdb called clones from the public reads with CATT, and repeated DNA sequences were later combined into one row. These V and J calls derive from TCRdb rather than the authors' analysis. Here the sample has some 51,000 delta-chain clones; 1.9% occur a single time. Jointly, the top ten make up 24% of the sample.

This receptor was obtained from a pool of human donors (malaria-infected and uninfected, not separated). Recombination joined TRDV1 with TRDJ1; the D gene identity is not certain. No J gene is reported in TCRdb; it was inferred here by comparing the DNA with germline. Sequencing was done on a sample of gamma-delta T cells from blood. CDR3 loop: CALGIKVRMLTDKLIF. The nucleotides read TGTGCTCTTGGGATCAAAGTACGGATGCTTACCGATAAACTCATCTTT.